The 18 T cell receptor beta chains reported below all come from one sample, sequenced in a study of control samples from healthy donors and cancer patients. Produced via immunoSEQ multiplex PCR; TCRdb's table is partial and in-frame only. The sample includes approximately 140,000 clones, roughly nine tenths of them seen just once. Sequences were obtained from blood. These TCRs come from a man younger than 35 in good health.

CDR3 loop: CASSEGQDGAQHF. The CDR3, as DNA: TGTGCCAGCAGTGAGGGACAGGATGGAGCCCAGCATTTT. J is TRBJ1-5 and V is TRBV2; 8 bases agree with TRBD1. The ends lost 3 bases at V and 11 bases at J; junction bases unmatched: 6. Germline V lookup: CDR1 SNHLY, CDR2 FYNNEI. This CDR3 has 13 amino acids.

The chain recombines TRBV7-8 with TRBJ2-5, with D uncertain. The germline V gene has CDR1 SGHVS and CDR2 FQNEAQ. Between the trimmed V and J ends, which lost 1 base and 5 bases, there was a span of 5 bases. CDR3 length: 12 residues. CDR3 in DNA: TGTGCCAGCAGCTTAGGGCAGGAGACCCAGTACTTC. Amino acid sequence: CASSLGQETQYF.

The chain couples TRBV3-1 (or the pseudogene TRBV3-2) to TRBJ2-2; TRBD1 agrees at 10 bases. Germline V gene lookup returns CDR1 LGHDT and CDR2 YNNKEL (reference sequence). The CDR3 runs to 16 residues. The junction had 8 bases not matched to a gene; V was cut back by 3 bases and J by 7 bases. The CDR3 loop is CASSHSGTGASGELFF. As DNA, the CDR3 is TGTGCCAGCAGCCACTCCGGGACAGGGGCGAGCGGGGAGCTGTTTTTT.

This rearrangement joins TRBV10-3 to TRBJ1-4; D possibly corresponds to TRBD1 (5 bases). The CDR3 sequence is 16 residues long. Trimming took 4 bases from V and 5 from J, leaving 17 bases between them. The germline V gene encodes CDR1 ENHRY and CDR2 SYGVKD. CDR3 loop: CAISGQPGPRNEKLFF. The CDR3 DNA reads as TGTGCCATCAGTGGGCAGCCGGGACCTAGGAATGAAAAACTGTTTTTT.

V and J are TRBV5-5 and TRBJ2-5; D unresolved. The CDR3 consists of 13 residues. V lost 2 bases and J 3 bases, leaving 8 bases between the germline ends. Germline assignment: CDR1 SGHKS and CDR2 YYEKEE (reference sequence). CDR3 sequence reads: CASSLFGKETQYF. The CDR3 coding sequence is TGTGCCAGCAGCTTATTTGGGAAAGAGACCCAGTACTTC.

The chain uses TRBV24-1 and TRBJ2-1, with D unresolved. The CDR3 sequence is 13 residues long. In germline, CDR1 is KGHDR, CDR2 SFDVKD. Trimming left V 4 bases short and J 5 bases short, with 8 bases between. The CDR3 nucleotides are TGTGCCACCAGTGACTTCGTTAACAATGAGCAGTTCTTC. It encodes CATSDFVNNEQFF.

The chain uses TRBV6-6 and TRBJ1-5; D uncertain. The V end was cut by 0 bases, the J end by 5 bases, with 8 bases between. This CDR3 spans 14 amino acids. Germline V gene data show CDR1 as MNHNY and CDR2 as SVGAGI (reference sequence). The CDR3 nucleotides are TGTGCCAGCAGTTACTCCAGGAGGGATCAGCCCCAGCATTTT. Its protein product is CASSYSRRDQPQHF.

The chain carries TRBV5-5 and TRBJ2-7, with D perhaps matching TRBD1 (5 bases). CDR3 length: 15 residues. Per germline, CDR1 SGHKS and CDR2 YYEKEE (reference sequence). Trimming stripped 3 bases from V and 0 bases from J, with 13 bases between. The CDR3 loop reads CASSSPGLSSYEQYF. The CDR3 DNA sequence: TGTGCCAGCAGCTCCCCAGGGCTCTCCTCCTACGAGCAGTACTTC.

The chain employs TRBV27 and TRBJ2-7; D gene ambiguous. Germline CDR1 and CDR2: MNHEY and SMNVEV (reference sequence). V lost 3 bases and J lost 5, with 8 bases in between. The CDR3 spans 12 residues. The CDR3 here is CASSFRGDEQYF. In DNA form, the CDR3 reads TGTGCCAGCAGTTTTCGAGGCGACGAGCAGTACTTC.

This chain connects TRBV3-1 (or the pseudogene TRBV3-2) to TRBJ1-4; D is unresolved. V was trimmed by 3 bases and J by 8 bases, leaving 25 bases between them. CDR3 size: 18 residues. CDR1 and CDR2 (germline): LGHDT, YNNKEL (reference sequence). In nucleotides, the CDR3 is TGTGCCAGCAGCCAGCACGAGCCCCCAAGTCCGGTAGGGGAAAAACTGTTTTTT. It is translated as CASSQHEPPSPVGEKLFF.

The chain employs TRBV7-9 and TRBJ1-3; a weak D match, TRBD1 (6 bases). The germline V and J ends were trimmed by 4 bases and 0 bases, with 13 bases remaining between them. The CDR3 contains 16 residues. The V gene's germline CDR1 is SEHNR and CDR2 FQNEAQ (reference sequence). As DNA, the CDR3 is TGTGCCAGCAGCTCGGACAGACCAAGCTCTGGAAACACCATATATTTT. It is translated as CASSSDRPSSGNTIYF.

The J gene is TRBJ2-3, the V gene TRBV9; the match to TRBD1 covers 9 bases. Germline V gene sequence: CDR1 SGDLS, CDR2 YYNGEE. The ends lost 4 bases at V and 2 bases at J; junction bases unmatched: 20. The CDR3 totals 20 residues. The CDR3 loop reads CASSPRSGQGGGSPTDTQYF. In DNA, the CDR3 is TGTGCCAGCAGCCCGCGCTCGGGACAGGGTGGTGGGTCTCCCACAGATACGCAGTATTTT.

This sequence joins TRBV25-1 and TRBJ1-2, with D hard to call. This CDR3 spans 12 amino acids. From germline, CDR1 is MGHDK and CDR2 SYGVNS. The V gene lost 3 bases and the J gene lost 4 bases, with 6 bases spanning the gap. The CDR3 spells CASSDQSYGYTF. Written as DNA, the CDR3 is TGTGCCAGCAGTGACCAGTCCTATGGCTACACCTTC.

V usage is TRBV6-6 and J usage is TRBJ2-1; 8 bases are shared with TRBD2. V shed 6 bases, J shed 5 bases, and the junction held 9 bases outside the gene matches. CDR1 and CDR2 from the germline V gene are MNHNY and SVGAGI (reference sequence). This CDR3 has 15 amino acids. The CDR3 here is CASRRLGLGDNEQFF. The CDR3, as DNA: TGTGCCAGCAGACGACTGGGACTAGGAGACAATGAGCAGTTCTTC.

This chain connects TRBV5-1 to TRBJ1-1, with a possible D match to TRBD1 (5 bases). V dropped 0 bases and J dropped 4 bases, with 16 bases sitting between them. Germline assignment: CDR1 SGHRS and CDR2 YFSETQ. The CDR3 totals 16 residues. The CDR3: CASSLGGAGTSTEAFF. The CDR3 nucleotides are TGCGCCAGCAGCTTGGGTGGGGCAGGGACCAGCACTGAAGCTTTCTTT. The whole variable domain, remainder taken from reference TRBV5-1 and TRBJ1-1, is KAGVTQTPRYLIKTRGQQVTLSCSPISGHRSVSWYQQTPGQGLQFLFEYFSETQRNKGNFPGRFSGRQFSNSRSEMNVSTLELGDSALYLCASSLGGAGTSTEAFFGQGTRLTVV.

The V call is TRBV19, the J call TRBJ2-7; tentative D call: TRBD2 (6 bases). Germline V lookup: CDR1 LNHDA, CDR2 SQIVND (reference sequence). The CDR3 has 15 amino acids. V was trimmed by 3 bases and J by 3 bases, leaving 15 bases between them. CDR3 region: CASSIDPSGSYEQYF. In nucleotides, the CDR3 is TGTGCCAGTAGTATCGACCCCTCCGGGAGCTACGAGCAGTACTTC. Variable domain in full (rest from reference TRBV19 and TRBJ2-7): DGGITQSPKYLFRKEGQNVTLSCEQNLNHDAMYWYRQDPGQGLRLIYYSQIVNDFQKGDIAEGYSVSREKKESFPLTVTSAQKNPTAFYLCASSIDPSGSYEQYFGPGTRLTVT.

The chain links TRBV21-1 to TRBJ1-6. TRBV21-1 is assigned pseudogene status. The CDR3 loop spans 15 amino acids. The CDR3 DNA follows: TGTGCCAGCAGCAAATCTGGCAGGAGCAATTCACCCCTCCACTTT. This translates into CASSKSGRSNSPLHF.

This CDR3 reads CASSFRVLNYGYTF. The CDR3 DNA follows: TGTGCCAGCAGTTTCAGGGTCCTTAACTATGGCTACACCTTC. V and J are TRBV28 and TRBJ1-2; D is possibly TRBD1 (5 bases). V lost 3 bases and J lost 1, with 9 bases in between. CDR1 MDHEN and CDR2 SYDVKM come from the germline V gene. This CDR3 comprises 14 residues.